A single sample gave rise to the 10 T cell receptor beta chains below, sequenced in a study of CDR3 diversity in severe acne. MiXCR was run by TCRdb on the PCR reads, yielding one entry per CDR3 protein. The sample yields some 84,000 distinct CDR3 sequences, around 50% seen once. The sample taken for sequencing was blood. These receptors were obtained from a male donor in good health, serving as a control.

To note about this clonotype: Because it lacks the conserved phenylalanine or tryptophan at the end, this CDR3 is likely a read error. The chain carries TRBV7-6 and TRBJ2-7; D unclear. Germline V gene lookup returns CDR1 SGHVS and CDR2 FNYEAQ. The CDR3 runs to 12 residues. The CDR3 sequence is CASSFNYNKQYS. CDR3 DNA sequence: TGCGCCAGCAGCTTCAATTACAACAAGCAGTACTCC.

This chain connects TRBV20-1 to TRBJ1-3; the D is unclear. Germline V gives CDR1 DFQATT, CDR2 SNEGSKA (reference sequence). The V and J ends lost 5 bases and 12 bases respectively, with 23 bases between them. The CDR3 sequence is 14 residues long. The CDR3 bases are TGCAGTGCTGGGGTCTCACGCTCTGGAAACGTCATATATTTT. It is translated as CSAGVSRSGNVIYF.

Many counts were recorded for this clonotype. The chain's CDR3 is CATGGSSGRRGEQYF. The CDR3 nucleotides are TGTGCTACCGGGGGTTCTAGCGGGAGAAGGGGCGAGCAGTACTTC. The chain has TRBV12-5 and TRBJ2-7; 10 bases are a match to TRBD2. The CDR3 is made up of 15 amino acids. Germline V gives CDR1 LGHNT, CDR2 FRNRAP. The V segment lost 10 bases and the J segment 6 bases; nucleotides outside the gene matches: 15.

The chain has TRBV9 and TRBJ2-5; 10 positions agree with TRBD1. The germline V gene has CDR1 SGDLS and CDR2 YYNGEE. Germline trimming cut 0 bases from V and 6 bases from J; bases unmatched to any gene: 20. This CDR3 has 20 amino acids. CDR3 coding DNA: TGTGCCAGCAGCGTAGAGGGGACAGGGGACAACCTCAAGGACCTCAAGACCCAGTACTTC. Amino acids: CASSVEGTGDNLKDLKTQYF.

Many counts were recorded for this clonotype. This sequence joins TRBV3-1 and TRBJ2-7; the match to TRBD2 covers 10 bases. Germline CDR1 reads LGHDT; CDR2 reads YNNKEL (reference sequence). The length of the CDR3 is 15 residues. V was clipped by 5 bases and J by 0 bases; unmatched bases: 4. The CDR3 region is CASSSGRASSYEQYF. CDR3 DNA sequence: TGTGCCAGCAGCAGCGGGAGGGCCAGCTCCTACGAGCAGTACTTC.

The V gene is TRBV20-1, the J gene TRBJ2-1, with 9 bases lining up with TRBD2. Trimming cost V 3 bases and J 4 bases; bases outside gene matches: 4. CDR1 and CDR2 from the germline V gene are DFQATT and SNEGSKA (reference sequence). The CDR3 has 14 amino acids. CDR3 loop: CSASAGGRYNEQFF. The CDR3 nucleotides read TGCAGTGCTAGTGCGGGGGGGCGGTACAATGAGCAGTTCTTC.

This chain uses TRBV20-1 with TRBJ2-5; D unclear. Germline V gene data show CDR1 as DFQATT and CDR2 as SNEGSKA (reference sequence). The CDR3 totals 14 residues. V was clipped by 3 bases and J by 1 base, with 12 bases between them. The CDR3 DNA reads TGCAGTGCTAGGGTAACTAACCGCCAAGAGACCCAGTACTTC. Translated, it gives CSARVTNRQETQYF.

As DNA, the CDR3 is TGCAGCGCCCGACAGGGGGCCGGCGGGGAGCTGTTTTTT. Its protein product is CSARQGAGGELFF. This chain links TRBV29-1 with TRBJ2-2; TRBD1 agrees at 10 bases. This CDR3 has 13 amino acids. Germline V gene data show CDR1 as SQVTM and CDR2 as ANQGSEA. The junction had 6 bases not matched to a gene; V was cut back by 7 bases and J by 7 bases.

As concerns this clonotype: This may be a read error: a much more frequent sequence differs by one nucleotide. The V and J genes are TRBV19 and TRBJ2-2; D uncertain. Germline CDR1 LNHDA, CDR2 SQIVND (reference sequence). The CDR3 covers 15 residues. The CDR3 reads CASSIDSAVTEEPFF. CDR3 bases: TGTGCCAGTAGTATAGACTCGGCCGTCACCGAGGAGCCGTTTTTT.

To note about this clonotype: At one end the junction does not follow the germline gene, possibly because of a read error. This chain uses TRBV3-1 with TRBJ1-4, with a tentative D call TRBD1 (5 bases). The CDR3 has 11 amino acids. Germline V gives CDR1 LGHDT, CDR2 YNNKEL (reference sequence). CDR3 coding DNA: TGCATATCAGGGACTAATGAAAAACTGTTTTTT. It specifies CISGTNEKLFF.